The present T cell receptor beta chain was sequenced within a study of cytomegalovirus exposure and HLA in healthy donors. The CDR3 has 14 amino acids. CDR1 is SQVTM and CDR2 is ANQGSEA in the germline V gene. V was clipped by 4 bases and J by 4 bases; unmatched bases: 9. The PCR contained 60 Vbeta and 13 Jbeta primers. The assay was immunoSEQ multiplex PCR, and TCRdb's table has in-frame clones only and misses some. The sample has around 120,000 clones, under 85% seen once. The clonotype originates from a boy aged 5-17 years in good health and CMV-seronegative. The sequencing sample was made of PBMCs. This rearrangement joins TRBV29-1 to TRBJ1-2, with 7 bases that match TRBD1. This chain's CDR3 is CSVAPRQGAYGYTF. CDR3 DNA sequence: TGCAGCGTTGCACCGAGACAGGGAGCCTATGGCTACACCTTC.